A single sample gave rise to the 17 T cell receptor beta chains below, sequenced in a study of cytomegalovirus exposure and HLA in healthy donors. A multiplex PCR was run with 60 Vbeta primers and 13 Jbeta primers. Libraries were prepared by immunoSEQ multiplex PCR; TCRdb keeps only in-frame clonotypes and omits some of them. Of roughly 99,000 clones in the sample, over 65% were seen once. Sample: PBMCs. The receptor set was obtained from a male donor in good health and CMV-seronegative.

This clone was counted only a few times. The chain combines TRBV9 with TRBJ2-1; no firm D call. Germline CDR1 is SGDLS and CDR2 is YYNGEE. The length of the CDR3 is 13 residues. The V and J ends lost 0 bases and 5 bases respectively, with 6 bases between them. CDR3 DNA sequence: TGTGCCAGCAGCGTAGCTATCGACAATGAGCAGTTCTTC. It encodes CASSVAIDNEQFF.

J is TRBJ2-3 and V is TRBV5-1; TRBD2 matches at 14 bases. The CDR3 length is 20 residues. The V gene end was trimmed by 5 bases and the J gene end by 5 bases; junction bases not matched to a gene: 19. Germline assignment: CDR1 SGHRS and CDR2 YFSETQ. The CDR3 DNA reads as TGCGCCAGCAGTTTCGGGACTAGCGGGAGACTAGGGGGTTCACAAGATACGCAGTATTTT. It encodes CASSFGTSGRLGGSQDTQYF. Drawing the rest from reference TRBV5-1 and TRBJ2-3, the complete variable domain is KAGVTQTPRYLIKTRGQQVTLSCSPISGHRSVSWYQQTPGQGLQFLFEYFSETQRNKGNFPGRFSGRQFSNSRSEMNVSTLELGDSALYLCASSFGTSGRLGGSQDTQYFGPGTRLTVL.

This clone was picked up a small number of times. This sequence joins TRBV28 and TRBJ2-1; 10 bases line up with TRBD2. The germline V gene has CDR1 MDHEN and CDR2 SYDVKM. There are 17 residues in the CDR3. V gave up 5 bases and J gave up 0 bases; unmatched junction bases: 7. CDR3 region: CASSPIAGGPSYNEQFF. The CDR3 DNA sequence: TGTGCCAGCAGTCCCATAGCGGGAGGTCCCTCCTACAATGAGCAGTTCTTC.

The V and J genes are TRBV29-1 and TRBJ1-1, with TRBD1 matching over 10 bases. Trimming cost V 3 bases and J 6 bases; bases outside gene matches: 7. The CDR3 contains 14 residues. Germline V lookup: CDR1 SQVTM, CDR2 ANQGSEA. CDR3 bases: TGCAGCGTTGAGGGGGACAGGGGAAGATCTGAAGCTTTCTTT. Encoded protein: CSVEGDRGRSEAFF.

The chain uses TRBV4-1 and TRBJ1-2, with 9 nucleotides matching TRBD1. CDR3 length equals 20 residues. Germline assignment: CDR1 MGHRA and CDR2 YSYEKL. V trimming: 1 base; J trimming: 7 bases; junction bases outside the gene matches: 22. For the CDR3, the DNA is TGCGCCAGCAGCCAAGGGGGCACCCCGGGACAGGGCTTTATTCTAGGTGGCTACACCTTC. Translated, it gives CASSQGGTPGQGFILGGYTF.

In nucleotides, the CDR3 is TGTGCCAGCAGCGCCACTAGCGGAGGCACAGATACGCAGTATTTT. This translates into CASSATSGGTDTQYF. The rearrangement links TRBV9 to TRBJ2-3, with 8 bases lining up with TRBD2. Germline CDR1 SGDLS, CDR2 YYNGEE. V lost 3 bases to trimming and J lost 1 base; unmatched junction nucleotides: 4. The CDR3 is made up of 15 amino acids.

V gene TRBV5-6 combines with J gene TRBJ2-1; 11 nucleotides line up with TRBD2. The CDR3 covers 17 residues. Germline-derived CDR1 and CDR2 are SGHDT and YYEEEE. With 2 bases clipped from V and 4 bases from J, the junction kept 8 bases outside the gene matches. The CDR3 protein is CASSFRLAGLPYNEQFF. The CDR3 coding sequence is TGTGCCAGCAGCTTCAGACTAGCGGGGCTACCGTACAATGAGCAGTTCTTC. The full variable domain, its missing parts supplied by reference TRBV5-6 and TRBJ2-1, is DAGVTQSPTHLIKTRGQQVTLRCSPKSGHDTVSWYQQALGQGPQFIFQYYEEEERQRGNFPDRFSGHQFPNYSSELNVNALLLGDSALYLCASSFRLAGLPYNEQFFGPGTRLTVL.

This clone showed up just a few times. The CDR3 sequence is CASSRWARNSYNSPLHF. The DNA of the CDR3 is TGTGCCAGCAGCCGCTGGGCCCGAAACTCCTATAATTCACCCCTCCACTTT. The V call is TRBV7-2, the J call TRBJ1-6; no clear D gene. The length of the CDR3 is 17 residues. V shed 5 bases and J shed 0 bases, with 14 bases lying between them. The germline CDR1 and CDR2 sequences are SGHTA and FQGNSA.

The chain uses TRBV28 and TRBJ2-7; D might be TRBD1 (6 bases). Germline V lookup: CDR1 MDHEN, CDR2 SYDVKM. Trimming shortened V by 3 bases and J by 8 bases, and 8 bases separated the two germline ends. The CDR3 is 11 residues long. In DNA, the CDR3 is TGTGCCAGCAGTTTGCAGGGGCAGCAGTACTTC. Translated, it gives CASSLQGQQYF.

V is TRBV7-2 and J is TRBJ2-7; 7 nucleotides match TRBD1. The J segment lost 2 bases and the V segment lost 5 bases, leaving 6 bases of the junction unmatched. Germline lookup yields CDR1 SGHTA and CDR2 FQGNSA. The CDR3 runs to 14 residues. The CDR3 here is CASSQGQLAYEQYF. CDR3 bases: TGTGCCAGCAGCCAGGGACAGCTAGCCTACGAGCAGTACTTC.

The CDR3 sequence: CASSFHASNTGELFF. As DNA, the CDR3 is TGTGCCAGCAGCTTTCATGCGTCGAACACCGGGGAGCTGTTTTTT. The chain links TRBV7-9 to TRBJ2-2; D unclear. Per the germline V gene, CDR1 is SEHNR and CDR2 is FQNEAQ (reference sequence). The CDR3 has 15 amino acids. Trimming pared 3 bases from V and 0 bases from J, leaving 8 bases between.

In this sample, this clone turned up a few times. J is TRBJ2-5 and V is TRBV28; 9 bases fit TRBD1. Gene TRBJ2-7 matches the end of the DNA better, so the J call may be wrong. Germline V gene sequence: CDR1 MDHEN, CDR2 SYDVKM. The CDR3 totals 14 residues. For the CDR3, the DNA is TGTGCCAGCAGGACGGACAGGGGTACCTACGAGCAGTACTTC. It encodes CASRTDRGTYEQYF.

The V and J genes are TRBV5-1 and TRBJ2-1; TRBD2 matches 8 bases. Germline CDR1 and CDR2: SGHRS and YFSETQ. The CDR3 is made up of 20 amino acids. V lost 0 bases, J lost 0 bases, and 14 bases stayed unmatched. The CDR3 DNA is TGCGCCAGCAGCTTGGCCCCCGCGGGAGGCCGCGCGAGCTCCTACAATGAGCAGTTCTTC. It is translated as CASSLAPAGGRASSYNEQFF.

V and J are TRBV7-6 and TRBJ2-5; 12 positions agree with TRBD2. TRBJ2-7 matches the DNA end more closely, so the J call is doubtful. Germline V gene data show CDR1 as SGHVS and CDR2 as FNYEAQ. The CDR3 is 14 residues long. The CDR3 coding sequence is TGTGCCAGCAGCTTGACTAGCGGGAGCTACGAGCAGTACTTC. This codes for CASSLTSGSYEQYF.

The chain uses TRBV7-2 and TRBJ2-7, with 9 bases lining up with TRBD1. V lost 3 bases to trimming and J lost 2 bases; unmatched junction nucleotides: 11. Germline-derived CDR1 and CDR2 are SGHTA and FQGNSA. The CDR3 totals 17 residues. The DNA for the CDR3 is TGTGCCAGCAGCTTTAGTAAGACAGGGGGTGACACCTACGAGCAGTACTTC. Protein: CASSFSKTGGDTYEQYF.

The CDR3 DNA follows: TGTGCCAGCAGATACTACGAGCAGTACTTC. Amino acid sequence: CASRYYEQYF. The V gene is TRBV6-1, the J gene TRBJ2-7; D remains ambiguous. V was shortened by 6 bases and J by 3 bases, with 3 bases between the two germline ends. Germline-derived CDR1 and CDR2 are MNHNS and SASEGT. This CDR3 is built from 10 residues.

Worth noting for this clone: The sample holds other DNA sequences that translate to the same CDR3. V usage is TRBV2 and J usage is TRBJ1-4, with 7 bases fitting TRBD1. Unmatched junction bases numbered 7, after V lost 4 bases and J lost 8 bases. CDR3 size: 14 residues. Germline V gives CDR1 SNHLY, CDR2 FYNNEI. The CDR3 bases are TGTGCCAGCAGTGTCCAGGGGGGAAGAGAAAAACTGTTTTTT. Its translation is CASSVQGGREKLFF.